This T cell receptor (beta chain) was identified during a study of monozygotic twins with inflammatory bowel disease. Study-wide results and limits: T cell subtypes were not distinguishable in this analysis. The inverse Simpson measure of TCRbeta diversity was lower in IBD patients than in healthy co-twins. Fewer shared clonotypes with others were found in IBD patients than in healthy twins, especially with disease activity.

About this clonotype itself: Its antigen is not identified.

The CDR3 runs to 12 residues. Germline V gives CDR1 SGHAT, CDR2 FQNNGV. Researchers ran eight separate cDNA reactions for each sample. TCRdb derives one entry per CDR3 protein from the 5' RACE reads, leaving out DNA. This table lists under 350,000 distinct CDR3 sequences. The TCR was taken from a human donor with ulcerative colitis or Crohn's disease, or a healthy co-twin of an affected twin (not recorded which). V is TRBV11-2 and J is TRBJ1-1. Sequenced: blood. The CDR3 sequence: CASSFKNTEAFF.